These T cell receptor beta chains were read from a single sample in a study of T cell responses to AZD1222 COVID-19 vaccine. Clones were sequenced by immunoSEQ multiplex PCR, and TCRdb holds only the in-frame ones, with some missing. The profile covers over 100,000 clones, with roughly 86% appearing a single time and 3.3% taken by the ten largest. Sequenced here: peripheral blood, sampled 28 days after the second dose of the MenACWY control vaccine. These receptors were collected from an adult who received the MenACWY meningococcal vaccine as a control. CDR3s include the opening cysteine and the closing phenylalanine or tryptophan. A D gene is named only where the DNA matches it firmly. The listing skips clone size in some rows; elsewhere it reads once, few, many or a size class.

J: TRBJ1-5
size: few
V: TRBV27
D: TRBD1
CDR3: CASSLRGLHQPQHF
DNA: TGTGCCAGCAGTTTGAGGGGGCTTCATCAGCCCCAGCATTTT

J: TRBJ2-4
size: .
V: TRBV10-2
D: TRBD2
CDR3: CASSERGGGFIQYF
DNA: TGCGCCAGCAGTGAGCGGGGGGGCGGTTTCATTCAGTACTTC

J: TRBJ1-6
size: few
V: TRBV20-1
D: .
CDR3: CSASVRGGDNSPLHF
DNA: TGCAGTGCTAGTGTCAGGGGAGGCGATAATTCACCCCTCCACTTT

J: TRBJ2-7
size: few
V: TRBV3-1/TRBV3-2
D: TRBD2
CDR3: CASSQVGYREGAYEQYF
DNA: TGTGCCAGCAGCCAAGTCGGGTACCGGGAGGGGGCCTACGAGCAGTACTTC

J: TRBJ1-1
size: .
V: TRBV7-2
D: .
CDR3: CASSLTPTEAFF
DNA: TGTGCCAGCAGCTTAACCCCTACTGAAGCTTTCTTT

J: TRBJ1-1
size: .
V: TRBV7-2
D: .
CDR3: CASSPNNRVVNTEAFF
DNA: TGTGCCAGCAGTCCAAACAACAGGGTAGTGAACACTGAAGCTTTCTTT

J: TRBJ1-2
size: .
V: TRBV2
D: .
CDR3: CASSLGVRMGYGYTF
DNA: TGTGCCAGCAGCCTGGGGGTCAGGATGGGCTATGGCTACACCTTC

J: TRBJ1-3
size: .
V: TRBV6-5
D: .
CDR3: CASLRARASGNTIYF
DNA: TGTGCCAGCCTCAGGGCCCGGGCCTCTGGAAACACCATATATTTT

J: TRBJ2-3
size: .
V: TRBV3-1/TRBV3-2
D: TRBD1
CDR3: CASSQDPGRGLSTDTQYF
DNA: TGTGCCAGCAGCCAAGATCCGGGCAGGGGGCTTAGCACAGATACGCAGTATTTT

J: TRBJ1-2
size: .
V: TRBV10-3
D: .
CDR3: CAISQQRYGYTF
DNA: TGTGCCATCAGTCAGCAGAGATATGGCTACACCTTC

J: TRBJ1-2
size: .
V: TRBV28
D: TRBD1
CDR3: CASSGGQGGLRGYTF
DNA: TGTGCCAGCAGTGGGGGACAGGGAGGGTTGAGAGGCTACACCTTC

J: TRBJ2-7
size: .
V: TRBV19
D: .
CDR3: CASSIDFGGGQYEQYF
DNA: TGTGCCAGTAGTATAGATTTTGGAGGGGGACAGTACGAGCAGTACTTC

J: TRBJ1-6
size: .
V: TRBV30
D: TRBD1
CDR3: CAWTRQGRSPLHF
DNA: TGTGCCTGGACTAGACAGGGCCGCTCACCCCTCCACTTT

J: TRBJ2-3
size: .
V: TRBV19
D: TRBD2
CDR3: CASSIVGGRGSTDTQYF
DNA: TGTGCCAGTAGTATAGTAGGTGGGCGGGGGAGCACAGATACGCAGTATTTT

J: TRBJ1-2
size: once
V: TRBV25-1
D: .
CDR3: CASSAAGRAGGYTF
DNA: TGTGCCAGCAGTGCCGCGGGACGCGCGGGAGGCTACACCTTC

J: TRBJ1-2
size: few
V: TRBV4-1
D: .
CDR3: CAIRGRHGYTF
DNA: TGCGCCATCAGGGGCCGACATGGCTACACCTTC

J: TRBJ1-2
size: once
V: TRBV6-2/TRBV6-3
D: TRBD1
CDR3: CASSSRTGRDGYTF
DNA: TGTGCCAGCAGTTCCCGGACAGGGCGGGATGGCTACACCTTC

J: TRBJ1-2
size: .
V: TRBV6-5
D: .
CDR3: CASSYGRGRGYTF
DNA: TGTGCCAGCAGTTACGGCAGGGGTAGGGGCTACACCTTC

J: TRBJ1-2
size: .
V: TRBV29-1
D: TRBD1
CDR3: CSVEDPASGQGGYGYTF
DNA: TGCAGCGTTGAAGATCCTGCCTCGGGACAGGGGGGTTATGGCTACACCTTC

J: TRBJ1-3
size: .
V: TRBV6-5
D: .
CDR3: CASKLRTASGNTIYF
DNA: TGTGCCAGCAAACTCCGGACGGCCTCTGGAAACACCATATATTTT

J: TRBJ1-1
size: .
V: TRBV29-1
D: TRBD1
CDR3: CSVMTGGNTEAFF
DNA: TGCAGCGTTATGACAGGGGGGAACACTGAAGCTTTCTTT

J: TRBJ2-7
size: .
V: TRBV24-1
D: .
CDR3: CATSDKGGPTYEQYF
DNA: TGTGCCACCAGTGATAAGGGGGGGCCAACCTACGAGCAGTACTTC

J: TRBJ2-6
size: .
V: TRBV28
D: TRBD1
CDR3: CASSSPGGRGNLAGANVLTF
DNA: TGTGCCAGCAGTTCGCCAGGGGGCAGGGGAAACCTTGCTGGGGCCAACGTCCTGACTTTC

J: TRBJ1-3
size: .
V: TRBV11-2
D: .
CDR3: CASSSPQRPGNTIYF
DNA: TGTGCCAGCAGCTCCCCGCAACGACCTGGAAACACCATATATTTT

J: TRBJ2-4
size: .
V: TRBV3-1/TRBV3-2
D: .
CDR3: CASSQDWGARNIQYF
DNA: TGTGCCAGCAGCCAAGATTGGGGGGCGCGAAACATTCAGTACTTC